This T cell receptor (beta chain) was sequenced for a study of CD8 T cells in ankylosing spondylitis. Findings and caveats of the study: A motif of eight highly homologous TCR beta variants was seen as apparently characteristic of ankylosing spondylitis blood.

This clonotype was seen more than once but under ten times. Its matching antigen is unknown. With V trimmed by 6 bases and J by 8 bases, 9 bases remained unmatched. CDR1 DFQATT and CDR2 SNEGSKA come from the germline V gene (reference sequence). This CDR3 comprises 15 residues. TCRdb analysed the 5' RACE reads with MiXCR anew, one entry per CDR3 protein. The table shows about 300,000 distinct CDR3 sequences, with about 20% occurring only once. This sequence originates from a female donor with ankylosing spondylitis or in good health (not recorded which). Sequenced material: blood, either unsorted or a sorted T cell fraction (not recorded which). The J gene is TRBJ2-1, the V gene TRBV20-1; 14 nucleotides line up with TRBD2. The CDR3 sequence is CSANQGLAGVDEQFF. The CDR3 nucleotides read TGCAGTGCCAACCAGGGACTAGCGGGAGTTGATGAGCAGTTCTTC.